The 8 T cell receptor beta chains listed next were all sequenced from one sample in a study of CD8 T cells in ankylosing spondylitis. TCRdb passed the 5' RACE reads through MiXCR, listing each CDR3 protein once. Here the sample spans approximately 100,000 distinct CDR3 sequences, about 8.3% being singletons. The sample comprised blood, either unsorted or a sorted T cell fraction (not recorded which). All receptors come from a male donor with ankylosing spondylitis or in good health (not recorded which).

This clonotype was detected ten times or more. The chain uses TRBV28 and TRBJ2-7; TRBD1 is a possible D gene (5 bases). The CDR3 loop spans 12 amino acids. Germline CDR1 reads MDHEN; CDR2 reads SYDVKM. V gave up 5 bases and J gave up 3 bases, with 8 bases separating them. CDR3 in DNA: TGTGCCAGCAGTAAGACAGTCTACGAGCAGTACTTC. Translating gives CASSKTVYEQYF.

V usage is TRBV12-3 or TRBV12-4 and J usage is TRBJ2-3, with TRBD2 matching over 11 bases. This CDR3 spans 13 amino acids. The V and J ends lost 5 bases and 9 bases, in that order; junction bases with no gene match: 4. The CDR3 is CASSLSGGATQYF. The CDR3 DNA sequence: TGTGCCAGCAGTCTTAGCGGGGGGGCAACGCAGTATTTT.

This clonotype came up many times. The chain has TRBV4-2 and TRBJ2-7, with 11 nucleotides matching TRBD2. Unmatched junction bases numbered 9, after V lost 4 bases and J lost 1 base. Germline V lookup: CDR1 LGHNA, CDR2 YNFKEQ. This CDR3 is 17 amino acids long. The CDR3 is CASSPEKLAGASYEQYF. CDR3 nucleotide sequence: TGTGCCAGCAGCCCAGAAAAACTAGCGGGAGCGTCCTACGAGCAGTACTTC.

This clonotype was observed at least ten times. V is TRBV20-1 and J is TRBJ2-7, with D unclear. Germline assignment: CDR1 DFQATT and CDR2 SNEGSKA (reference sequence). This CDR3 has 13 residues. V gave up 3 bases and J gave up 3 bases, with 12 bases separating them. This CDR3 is CSARLRTHYEQYF. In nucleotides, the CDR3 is TGCAGTGCTAGGCTCAGGACGCACTACGAGCAGTACTTC.

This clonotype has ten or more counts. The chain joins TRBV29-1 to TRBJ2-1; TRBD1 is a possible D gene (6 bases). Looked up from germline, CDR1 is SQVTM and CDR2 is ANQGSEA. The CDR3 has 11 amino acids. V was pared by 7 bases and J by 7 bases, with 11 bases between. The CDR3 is CSGGRDNEQFF. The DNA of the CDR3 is TGCAGCGGGGGGCGAGATAATGAGCAGTTCTTC.

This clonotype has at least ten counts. For the CDR3, the DNA is TGCGCCAGCAGCTTGGCCCCAGGCAGGGGGTCCTCCTACAATGAGCAGTTCTTC. Translating it yields CASSLAPGRGSSYNEQFF. The chain joins TRBV5-1 to TRBJ2-1; the match to TRBD1 covers 7 bases. The CDR3 length is 18 residues. CDR1 SGHRS and CDR2 YFSETQ come from the germline V gene. After removal of 0 bases from V and 0 bases from J, the junction contained 9 bases not matched to a gene.

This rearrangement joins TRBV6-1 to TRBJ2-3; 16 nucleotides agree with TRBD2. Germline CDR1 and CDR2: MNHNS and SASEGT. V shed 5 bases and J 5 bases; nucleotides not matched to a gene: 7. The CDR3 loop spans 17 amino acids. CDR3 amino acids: CASSPGLAGGPGDTQYF. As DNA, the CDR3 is TGTGCCAGCAGTCCGGGACTAGCGGGAGGGCCTGGAGATACGCAGTATTTT.

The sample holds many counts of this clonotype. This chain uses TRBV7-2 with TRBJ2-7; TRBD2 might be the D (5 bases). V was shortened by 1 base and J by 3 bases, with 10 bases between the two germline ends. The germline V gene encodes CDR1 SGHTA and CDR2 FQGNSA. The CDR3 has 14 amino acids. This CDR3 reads CASSLDGVDYEQYF. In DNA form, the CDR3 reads TGTGCCAGCAGCTTAGACGGGGTGGACTACGAGCAGTACTTC.